This T cell receptor beta chain was observed in a study of shared T cell receptors in the human thymus. Germline lookup yields CDR1 SGHDT and CDR2 YYEEEE. The CDR3 covers 14 residues. Between the trimmed V and J ends, which lost 1 base and 2 bases, there was a span of 9 bases. The data were produced by immunoSEQ multiplex PCR, yet TCRdb's version contains in-frame clones alone and is incomplete. The data contain 700,000 or so clones, roughly 88% of them singletons. These data were also filed under a second study, of human thymus T cells.

The source is a girl under two years old with a congenital heart defect. The chain recombines TRBV5-6 with TRBJ1-1, with no clear D. Sequenced sample: thymocytes. This chain's CDR3 is CASSLKTPNTEAFF. CDR3 coding DNA: TGTGCCAGCAGCTTGAAGACACCAAACACTGAAGCTTTCTTT.